Presented here are 17 T cell receptor beta chains from one specimen sequenced in a study of response to subunit inactivated influenza vaccine. A single record per CDR3 protein comes from TCRdb applying MiXCR to the RT-PCR reads. This table holds hundreds of thousands of distinct CDR3 sequences, roughly 22% found once. Sequencing used PBMCs from blood, obtained less than 22 months after vaccination. The receptors originated from a man between 45 and 75 years old who received an inactivated influenza vaccine.

CDR3 sequence: CASSYSTMGGGGWETQYF. CDR3 nucleotide sequence: TGTGCCAGCAGTTACTCGACAATGGGAGGGGGAGGTTGGGAGACCCAGTACTTC. V and J are TRBV6-5 and TRBJ2-5, with a possible D match to TRBD2 (7 bases). CDR3 length equals 18 residues. V lost 0 bases and J lost 5, with 22 bases in between. Germline CDR1 MNHEY, CDR2 SVGAGI.

This clonotype appeared a few times. The chain is built from TRBV15 and TRBJ1-1; 8 bases map to TRBD1. Trimming removed 5 bases from V and 11 bases from J; junction bases left unmatched: 16. Germline values: CDR1 LNHNV, CDR2 YYDKDF (reference sequence). The CDR3 has 15 residues. The CDR3 DNA sequence: TGTGCCACCAGCCCTAGAGGGGCAGGGGGCACTGGTGCTTTCTTT. Translated, it gives CATSPRGAGGTGAFF. The complete variable domain, with remaining parts taken from reference TRBV15 and TRBJ1-1, reads DAMVIQNPRYQVTQFGKPVTLSCSQTLNHNVMYWYQQKSSQAPKLLFHYYDKDFNNEADTPDNFQSRRPNTSFCFLDIRSPGLGDTAMYLCATSPRGAGGTGAFFGQGTRLTVV.

As regards this clonotype: The junction shows a germline mismatch at one end, possibly a read error. This chain joins TRBV20-1 and TRBJ1-5, with a possible D match to TRBD1 (6 bases). CDR1 and CDR2 from the germline V gene are DFQATT and SNEGSKA (reference sequence). This CDR3 comprises 14 residues. CDR3 nucleotide sequence: TGCAGTGCCAGGGACACCAAGGTCGATCAGACCCAGCATTTT. Translating it yields CSARDTKVDQTQHF.

The rearrangement links TRBV7-2 to TRBJ2-1; no definite D call. CDR1 and CDR2 (germline): SGHTA, FQGNSA. CDR3 length: 14 residues. V lost 4 bases to trimming and J lost 3 bases, with 10 bases between them. CDR3 nucleotides: TGTGCCAGCAGCTCTCGCAGCTTCTACAATGAGCAGTTCTTC. Amino acid sequence: CASSSRSFYNEQFF.

This rearrangement joins TRBV7-6 to TRBJ1-5; D unclear. V shed 1 base and J shed 4 bases, with 11 bases lying between them. The CDR3 totals 15 residues. Germline V gives CDR1 SGHVS, CDR2 FNYEAQ. CDR3 residues: CASSLEPDGNQPQHF. CDR3 nucleotides: TGTGCCAGCAGCTTAGAACCCGACGGGAATCAGCCCCAGCATTTT.

This clonotype was seen a few times. The V and J genes are TRBV4-3 and TRBJ2-5, with D maybe TRBD1 (6 bases). V was cut by 3 bases and J by 3 bases, with 11 bases left in between. CDR3 length equals 14 residues. Looked up from germline, CDR1 is LGHNA and CDR2 is YSLEER. CDR3 loop: CASSHTYREETQYF. In DNA form, the CDR3 reads TGCGCCAGCAGCCACACGTACAGGGAAGAGACCCAGTACTTC.

J is TRBJ2-3 and V is TRBV9; D is possibly TRBD2 (5 bases). The CDR3 sequence is 16 residues long. Germline loops: CDR1 SGDLS, CDR2 YYNGEE. V gave up 0 bases and J gave up 0 bases, with 11 bases separating them. CDR3 region: CASSVGSRTSTDTQYF. The CDR3 region has the DNA TGTGCCAGCAGCGTAGGCTCGCGGACTAGCACAGATACGCAGTATTTT.

The sample holds many counts of this clonotype. This rearrangement joins TRBV7-2 to TRBJ2-1, with D tentatively TRBD1 or TRBD2 (5 bases each). The V end lost 5 bases, the J end lost 6 bases, and 11 bases lay between the germline ends. Germline CDR1 is SGHTA and CDR2 is FQGNSA. This CDR3 has 13 residues. The CDR3 loop is CASSPGPLNEQFF. Here the CDR3 DNA reads TGTGCCAGCAGCCCGGGACCCCTCAATGAGCAGTTCTTC.

This clonotype was observed at least ten times. The rearrangement joins TRBV27 to TRBJ1-2, with D possibly being TRBD1 (5 bases). V was shortened by 2 bases and J by 5 bases, with 9 bases between the two germline ends. In germline, CDR1 is MNHEY, CDR2 SMNVEV (reference sequence). CDR3 length: 13 residues. In DNA form, the CDR3 reads TGTGCCAGCAGTTTAGGCAGGGCTTATGGCTACACCTTC. Its protein product is CASSLGRAYGYTF.

This clonotype was seen only a few times. V and J are TRBV6-5 and TRBJ1-6; TRBD1 might be the D (6 bases). Germline V CDR1 and CDR2: MNHEY, SVGAGI. This CDR3 region has 15 residues. V dropped 4 bases and J dropped 10 bases, with 17 bases sitting between them. The CDR3 region has the DNA TGTGCCAGCAGTTCCCGGGGGCGGTACTCCTCACCCCTCCACTTT. This translates into CASSSRGRYSSPLHF.

In nucleotides, the CDR3 is TGCAGTGCTTTGGACAGGGTTCTCTCGGGACCCCTCCACTTT. It translates to CSALDRVLSGPLHF. The genes are TRBV20-1 and TRBJ1-6, with 8 bases fitting TRBD1. V shed 5 bases and J 12 bases; nucleotides not matched to a gene: 12. Germline V gene data show CDR1 as DFQATT and CDR2 as SNEGSKA (reference sequence). This CDR3 has 14 residues.

The table lists this clonotype with a few counts. This CDR3 reads CASSQEGGYTEAFF. Written as DNA, the CDR3 is TGTGCCAGCAGCCAAGAGGGGGGATACACTGAAGCTTTCTTT. The chain links TRBV3-1 to TRBJ1-1; possibly TRBD1 for D (5 bases). Trimming pared 0 bases from V and 3 bases from J, leaving 8 bases between. The germline V gene encodes CDR1 LGHDT and CDR2 YNNKEL (reference sequence). The CDR3 sequence is 14 residues long.

This chain links TRBV4-1 with TRBJ2-1, with D hard to call. Looked up from germline, CDR1 is MGHRA and CDR2 is YSYEKL. The CDR3 totals 15 residues. Trimming cost V 1 base and J 2 bases, with 9 bases left between them. The CDR3, as DNA: TGCGCCAGCAGCCAAGCTCCCTCCCCCTACAATGAGCAGTTCTTC. The encoded protein is CASSQAPSPYNEQFF.

The genes are TRBV28 and TRBJ2-7; TRBD2 matches 7 bases. CDR1 and CDR2 (germline): MDHEN, SYDVKM. The V and J ends lost 7 bases and 2 bases, in that order; junction bases with no gene match: 2. This CDR3 is 12 amino acids long. CDR3: CASTGGAYEQYF. The CDR3 DNA reads as TGTGCCAGCACTGGGGGGGCCTACGAGCAGTACTTC. The whole variable domain, filled in from reference TRBV28 and TRBJ2-7, reads DVKVTQSSRYLVKRTGEKVFLECVQDMDHENMFWYRQDPGLGLRLIYFSYDVKMKEKGDIPEGYSVSREKKERFSLILESASTNQTSMYLCASTGGAYEQYFGPGTRLTVT.

The chain couples TRBV6-5 to TRBJ2-3; a weak D match, TRBD2 (6 bases). Trimming removed 5 bases from V and 3 bases from J, with 12 bases in between. Germline CDR1 is MNHEY and CDR2 is SVGAGI. The CDR3 has 14 amino acids. CDR3 coding DNA: TGTGCCAGCAGTAACAGGAGGGGTACAGATACGCAGTATTTT. It codes for CASSNRRGTDTQYF.

The table lists this clonotype with many counts. The rearrangement uses TRBV5-1 and TRBJ1-6, with D unresolved. Trimming removed 3 bases from V and 9 bases from J, with 13 bases in between. CDR1 is SGHRS, CDR2 YFSETQ, per germline. This CDR3 is built from 14 residues. Here the CDR3 DNA reads TGCGCCAGCAGCTCTGAAGGGAGCGGTTCACCCCTCCACTTT. Amino acids: CASSSEGSGSPLHF.

This clonotype was picked up many times. The V and J genes are TRBV5-1 and TRBJ1-4; D is undetermined. The germline V gene has CDR1 SGHRS and CDR2 YFSETQ. V was cut by 3 bases and J by 8 bases, with 5 bases left in between. The CDR3 has 11 residues. The CDR3 spells CASSSGEKLFF. The CDR3, as DNA: TGCGCCAGCAGCTCAGGAGAAAAACTGTTTTTT.